The TCR beta chain under discussion was sequenced for a study of blood T cell repertoires in COVID-19. Across the whole study: Some COVID-19 samples were acute and others convalescent; all came from the United States, Italy and Spain. The cDNA or gDNA used as material had been derived from T cells, B-cell-depleted T cells, or PBMCs.

While infection was still active, Seattle patients were enrolled and then followed longitudinally. Sequenced by immunoSEQ multiplex PCR; TCRdb stores in-frame clones only, minus some. In the table there are nearly 350,000 clones, around nine tenths of which are singletons. Trimming took off 6 bases at V and 4 bases at J, with 9 bases between the two ends. Germline V lookup: CDR1 MNHEY, CDR2 SVGAGI. The CDR3 extends over 12 amino acids. The receptor was derived from a woman aged 70-85 years with COVID-19, enrolled during active disease. Sequencing used peripheral blood. The rearrangement links TRBV6-5 to TRBJ1-1; a weak D match, TRBD1 (6 bases). The CDR3 is CASRTGFTEAFF. The CDR3 DNA reads as TGTGCCAGCAGGACAGGATTCACTGAAGCTTTCTTT.